The rows below give T cell receptor beta chains drawn from one sample of a study of cytomegalovirus exposure and HLA in healthy donors. Repertoires were generated with immunoSEQ multiplex PCR, while TCRdb's copy carries only in-frame clones and drops some. The sample includes about 61,000 clones, more than 80% of them seen just once. Specimen: PBMCs. The receptors here all came from a man younger than 45 in good health and CMV-seropositive. CDR3s include the opening cysteine and the closing phenylalanine or tryptophan.

V: TRBV18; J: TRBJ1-1; CDR3: CASLQGRGDTEAFF
V: TRBV13; J: TRBJ2-6; CDR3: CASSLEARTGGNGANVLTF
V: TRBV19; J: TRBJ2-1; CDR3: CASSPEGLAASSYNEQFF
V: TRBV21-1; J: TRBJ2-1; CDR3: CASSKLEKKEGTSSYNEQFF
V: TRBV5-6; J: TRBJ2-5; CDR3: CASSLKAGVGLETQYF
V: TRBV18; J: TRBJ2-3; CDR3: CASSPERGDTDTQYF
V: TRBV28; J: TRBJ2-1; CDR3: CASRTDRGSDNEQFF
V: TRBV4-1; J: TRBJ2-6; CDR3: CASSYRDRSAGANVLTF
V: TRBV6-1; J: TRBJ1-3; CDR3: CASSEAQGSGNTIYF
V: TRBV7-9; J: TRBJ1-2; CDR3: CASSPSRQGPNYGYTF
V: TRBV30; J: TRBJ1-5; CDR3: CAWSVDIAQPQHF
V: TRBV27; J: TRBJ1-4; CDR3: CASSRKSGEKLFF
V: TRBV4-3; J: TRBJ2-1; CDR3: CASSQPGLAREQFF
V: TRBV7-2; J: TRBJ2-3; CDR3: CASSLGVPGGWDTDTQYF
V: TRBV2; J: TRBJ2-3; CDR3: CASSEKGALGDTQYF
V: TRBV6-6; J: TRBJ2-2; CDR3: CASSPDTNTGELFF
V: TRBV11-2; J: TRBJ1-1; CDR3: CASSLRDRRRTEAFF
V: TRBV6-5; J: TRBJ1-3; CDR3: CASSSDRFSGNTIYF
V: TRBV27; J: TRBJ2-5; CDR3: CASSLSGQQETQYF
V: TRBV13; J: TRBJ1-2; CDR3: CASSSGTENYGYTF
V: TRBV7-9; J: TRBJ2-7; CDR3: CASSLTSATIHEQYF
V: TRBV7-8; J: TRBJ2-7; CDR3: CASSLTTGRDYEQYF
V: TRBV9; J: TRBJ1-1; CDR3: CASSPPGSDGVFF
V: TRBV6-1; J: TRBJ1-5; CDR3: CASRDSSNQPQHF
V: TRBV2; J: TRBJ2-5; CDR3: CASRQAAPGETQYF
V: TRBV7-9; J: TRBJ2-1; CDR3: CASSKEQGDDLQTQFF
V: TRBV6-5; J: TRBJ1-5; CDR3: CASRQGARNQPQHF
V: TRBV6-1; J: TRBJ1-5; CDR3: CASRGEGVNQPQHF
V: TRBV7-2; J: TRBJ2-2; CDR3: CASSLNGVNTGELFF
V: TRBV12-5; J: TRBJ2-2; CDR3: CASGLSGAGTGELFF
V: TRBV27; J: TRBJ1-1; CDR3: CASSTTDRATEAFF
V: TRBV27; J: TRBJ2-3; CDR3: CASNRRTGLTDTQYF
V: TRBV18; J: TRBJ1-4; CDR3: CASSPGRTNEKLFF
V: TRBV5-5; J: TRBJ1-2; CDR3: CASSLETGNNYGYTF
V: TRBV5-4; J: TRBJ2-1; CDR3: CASSLPTSGSTEQFF
V: TRBV19; J: TRBJ2-1; CDR3: CASIAQDNEQFF
V: TRBV19; J: TRBJ2-3; CDR3: CASRKRSGGTDTQYF
V: TRBV9; J: TRBJ2-3; CDR3: CASSFGLNTDTQYF
V: TRBV25-1; J: TRBJ2-1; CDR3: CASSESSGGRSSYNEQFF
V: TRBV19; J: TRBJ2-2; CDR3: CASSMGNLAGGGYTGELFF
V: TRBV7-9; J: TRBJ2-1; CDR3: CASSSPRVPSYNEQFF
V: TRBV5-4; J: TRBJ1-1; CDR3: CASQSFRPGEAFF
V: TRBV4-1; J: TRBJ1-2; CDR3: CASSQVGGDYGYTF
V: TRBV2; J: TRBJ2-5; CDR3: CASSVPANRAETQYF
V: TRBV6-5; J: TRBJ2-1; CDR3: CASSRGTPNNEQFF
V: TRBV11-2; J: TRBJ2-7; CDR3: CASSGDRASSYEQYF
V: TRBV30; J: TRBJ2-3; CDR3: CAWSGGLAEYTDTQYF
V: TRBV19; J: TRBJ2-7; CDR3: CASSISMREGLCQQYF
V: TRBV27; J: TRBJ2-2; CDR3: CASSLSGLAGDGGELFF
V: TRBV2; J: TRBJ2-6; CDR3: CASSESGGAGANVLTF
V: TRBV7-9; J: TRBJ2-1; CDR3: CASSAPGTLNEQFF
V: TRBV28; J: TRBJ2-1; CDR3: CASSLAGVRNEQFF
V: TRBV19; J: TRBJ1-1; CDR3: CASSFPEGWYGEAFF
V: TRBV6-1; J: TRBJ2-7; CDR3: CASSETVAGGPAGEQYF